Listed here are 21 T cell receptor beta chains from one sample, sequenced in a study of identical twins. TCRdb re-derived calls from the 5' RACE reads in MiXCR, one entry per CDR3 protein. The sample has about 1.7 million distinct CDR3 sequences; about 31% are singletons. The sample comprised cord blood. Receptor source: a newborn girl in good health.

There are a few counts of this clonotype. The chain uses TRBV7-2 and TRBJ1-5, with unresolved D. Germline V gene data show CDR1 as SGHTA and CDR2 as FQGNSA. The CDR3 length is 13 residues. The V end was cut by 2 bases, the J end by 5 bases, with 7 bases between. In DNA, the CDR3 is TGTGCCAGCAGCTTATGGGCCGATCAGCCCCAGCATTTT. Amino acids: CASSLWADQPQHF.

This clonotype was observed a few times. The chain couples TRBV5-1 to TRBJ2-1; no clear D. Germline CDR1 reads SGHRS; CDR2 reads YFSETQ. With 6 bases removed from V and 3 bases from J, the gap between germline ends came to 7 bases. The CDR3 consists of 12 residues. CDR3 sequence (DNA): TGCGCCAGCACCCTAGTCTACAATGAGCAGTTCTTC. It specifies CASTLVYNEQFF.

In its sample, this clonotype was seen a few times. This chain uses TRBV5-1 with TRBJ1-2; D is perhaps TRBD1 (6 bases). V lost 1 base to trimming and J lost 2 bases, with 12 bases between them. In germline, CDR1 is SGHRS, CDR2 YFSETQ. The CDR3 spans 15 residues. The DNA of the CDR3 is TGCGCCAGCAGCTTGTGGGGGACACTAAACTATGGCTACACCTTC. Translating it yields CASSLWGTLNYGYTF.

This clonotype turned up a few times. The J gene is TRBJ2-5, the V gene TRBV20-1; D is perhaps TRBD1 or TRBD2 (5 bases each). V lost 6 bases and J 2 bases, leaving 19 bases between the germline ends. The CDR3 consists of 15 residues. From germline, CDR1 is DFQATT and CDR2 SNEGSKA (reference sequence). CDR3 bases: TGCAGTGCCCGCATACCCGGGACCACACAAGAGACCCAGTACTTC. It translates to CSARIPGTTQETQYF.

This clonotype appeared many times. The J gene is TRBJ2-5, the V gene TRBV4-1; no clear D gene. The CDR3 contains 13 residues. From germline, CDR1 is MGHRA and CDR2 YSYEKL. V was cut by 1 base and J by 1 base, with 4 bases left in between. This CDR3 is CASSQAVQETQYF. The CDR3 coding sequence is TGCGCCAGCAGCCAAGCTGTCCAAGAGACCCAGTACTTC.

The table lists this clonotype with a few counts. The rearrangement uses TRBV10-3 and TRBJ2-1, with TRBD2 matching 9 bases. Per the germline V gene, CDR1 is ENHRY and CDR2 is SYGVKD. CDR3 size: 15 residues. V shed 2 bases and J 6 bases; nucleotides not matched to a gene: 5. CDR3 DNA sequence: TGTGCCATCAGTGAGCCGGGACTAGCATCCAATGAGCAGTTCTTC. Translated, it gives CAISEPGLASNEQFF.

The gene calls are TRBV21-1 and TRBJ1-5. TRBV21-1 is deemed a pseudogene. The CDR3 loop spans 13 amino acids. The CDR3 spells CASSKGPNQPQHF. For the CDR3, the DNA is TGTGCCAGCAGCAAAGGGCCCAATCAGCCCCAGCATTTT.

The count of this clonotype is one. The chain uses TRBV6-1 and TRBJ2-1; TRBD2 is a possible D gene (6 bases). The CDR3 length is 15 residues. Germline CDR1 MNHNS, CDR2 SASEGT. V lost 2 bases, J lost 4 bases, and 12 bases lay in between. The CDR3, as DNA: TGTGCCAGCAGTGAATTTGGGGGGTATTACAATGAGCAGTTCTTC. Translating it yields CASSEFGGYYNEQFF.

CDR3 loop: CSATQTSYNEQFF. The CDR3 DNA reads as TGCAGTGCTACCCAGACTAGTTACAATGAGCAGTTCTTC. The chain employs TRBV20-1 and TRBJ2-1; TRBD2 is a possible D gene (6 bases). In germline, CDR1 is DFQATT, CDR2 SNEGSKA (reference sequence). Trimming took 4 bases from V and 4 from J, leaving 11 bases between them. CDR3 length: 13 residues.

A remark on this clonotype: The junction departs from the called germline gene at one end, perhaps through a read error. CDR3 nucleotide sequence: TGCAGTGCTAGGAGGGCTAGTCGACGGTACGAGCAATACTTC. Translation: CSARRASRRYEQYF. V usage is TRBV20-1 and J usage is TRBJ2-7; D may be TRBD2 (5 bases). Germline CDR1 is DFQATT and CDR2 is SNEGSKA (reference sequence). The CDR3 length is 14 residues.

There are many counts of this clonotype. An end of the junction does not agree with germline; a read error may underlie this. The chain couples TRBV5-1 to TRBJ2-3, with D hard to call. This CDR3 comprises 14 residues. Germline V gene sequence: CDR1 SGHRS, CDR2 YFSETQ. CDR3 coding DNA: TGTGCCAGCAGTCTCCCGGGTAGCACAGATACGCAGTATTTT. It encodes CASSLPGSTDTQYF. Supplemented by reference TRBV5-1 and TRBJ2-3, the full variable domain reads KAGVTQTPRYLIKTRGQQVTLSCSPISGHRSVSWYQQTPGQGLQFLFEYFSETQRNKGNFPGRFSGRQFSNSRSEMNVSTLELGDSALYLCASSLPGSTDTQYFGPGTRLTVL.

The CDR3 protein is CATSDLAYHTQYF. Written as DNA, the CDR3 is TGTGCCACCAGTGATCTGGCGTATCATACGCAGTATTTT. The chain is built from TRBV24-1 and TRBJ2-3; D gene uncertain. Trimming pared 3 bases from V and 7 bases from J, leaving 10 bases between. This CDR3 contains 13 residues. CDR1 and CDR2 from the germline V gene are KGHDR and SFDVKD.

This clonotype was seen more than once but under ten times. V usage is TRBV5-1 and J usage is TRBJ2-3; no reliable D call. The CDR3 is made up of 13 amino acids. Trimming removed 1 base at V and 6 bases at J, with 9 bases between. CDR1 and CDR2 (germline): SGHRS, YFSETQ. In DNA form, the CDR3 reads TGCGCCAGCAGCTTGAAGCCGGAGGATACGCAGTATTTT. Protein: CASSLKPEDTQYF.

About this clonotype itself: Just one base apart from a much larger clone, this may be a read error. This chain links TRBV29-1 with TRBJ1-5; D is ambiguous. CDR1 is SQVTM, CDR2 ANQGSEA, per germline. There are 12 residues in the CDR3. V lost 6 bases and J lost 0, with 6 bases in between. This CDR3 is CSVRISNQPQHF. The CDR3 DNA follows: TGCAGCGTCAGGATTAGCAATCAGCCCCAGCATTTT.

Points on this clonotype: This may stem from a read error, because a much larger clone lies one nucleotide away. The chain couples TRBV20-1 to TRBJ2-5, with D tentatively TRBD1 (5 bases). Between the trimmed V and J ends, which lost 6 bases and 11 bases, there was a span of 16 bases. The CDR3 extends over 11 amino acids. The germline V gene encodes CDR1 DFQATT and CDR2 SNEGSKA (reference sequence). CDR3 sequence reads: CSAPRGYKQYF. The CDR3 region has the DNA TGCAGTGCCCCTAGGGGCTACAAGCAGTACTTC.

This chain connects TRBV27 to TRBJ2-7; D possibly corresponds to TRBD2 (6 bases). The CDR3 consists of 14 residues. CDR1 is MNHEY, CDR2 SMNVEV, per germline (reference sequence). Trimming left V 5 bases short and J 1 base short, with 12 bases between. CDR3: CASSLRLGSYEQYF. CDR3 coding DNA: TGTGCCAGCAGTCTTCGACTAGGTTCCTACGAGCAGTACTTC.

A word on this clonotype: A junction boundary mismatches the germline segment, possibly from a read error. The chain recombines TRBV6-2 or TRBV6-3 with TRBJ2-1; 12 nucleotides agree with TRBD2. This CDR3 region has 13 residues. Germline lookup yields CDR1 MNHEY and CDR2 SVGEGT. The CDR3 protein is CASGTSGWGEQFF. CDR3 nucleotide sequence: TGTGCCAGCGGGACTAGCGGGTGGGGTGAGCAGTTCTTT.

Comment on this clonotype: A much larger clonotype is one base distant, so this may be a read error. The J gene is TRBJ2-5, the V gene TRBV6-2 or TRBV6-3; the D is unclear. CDR3 length: 16 amino acids. CDR1 MNHEY and CDR2 SVGEGT come from the germline V gene. V dropped 5 bases and J dropped 4 bases, with 20 bases sitting between them. The CDR3 DNA follows: TGTGCCAGCAGTACGGAACGCAGATCCTACCGAGAGACCCAGTACTTC. This translates into CASSTERRSYRETQYF.

V gene TRBV20-1 combines with J gene TRBJ2-1; D might be TRBD2 (5 bases). Trimming shortened V by 1 base and J by 12 bases, and 16 bases separated the two germline ends. CDR3 length: 13 amino acids. Looked up from germline, CDR1 is DFQATT and CDR2 is SNEGSKA (reference sequence). This CDR3 reads CSARAEGVKGQFF. For the CDR3, the DNA is TGCAGTGCTAGAGCCGAGGGTGTTAAGGGGCAGTTCTTC.

The rearrangement joins TRBV20-1 to TRBJ2-5; possible D gene TRBD2, 6 bases. The germline V and J ends were trimmed by 7 bases and 4 bases, with 13 bases remaining between them. CDR1 is DFQATT and CDR2 is SNEGSKA in the germline V gene (reference sequence). The CDR3 extends over 12 amino acids. The CDR3 region has the DNA TGCAGTGGCTTGGGGAGGCGAGAGACCCAGTACTTC. This encodes CSGLGRRETQYF.

This clonotype appeared a few times. The V and J genes are TRBV4-2 and TRBJ2-3; D perhaps matches TRBD2 (6 bases). The germline V gene has CDR1 LGHNA and CDR2 YNFKEQ. The CDR3 sequence is 14 residues long. V was pared by 3 bases and J by 4 bases, with 11 bases between. The CDR3, as DNA: TGTGCCAGCAGCCACGGGGGAGAACCAGATACGCAGTATTTT. As protein: CASSHGGEPDTQYF.